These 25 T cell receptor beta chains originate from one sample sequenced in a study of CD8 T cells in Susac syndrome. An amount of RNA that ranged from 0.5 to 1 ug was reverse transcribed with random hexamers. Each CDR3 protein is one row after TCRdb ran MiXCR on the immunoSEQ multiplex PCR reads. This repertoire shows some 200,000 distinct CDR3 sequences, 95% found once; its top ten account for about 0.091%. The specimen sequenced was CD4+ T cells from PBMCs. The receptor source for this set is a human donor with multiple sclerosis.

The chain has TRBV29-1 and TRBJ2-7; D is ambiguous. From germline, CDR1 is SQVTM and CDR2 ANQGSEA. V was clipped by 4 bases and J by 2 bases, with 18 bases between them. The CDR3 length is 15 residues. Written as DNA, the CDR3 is TGCAGCGTTGGGGTTCGGGCAGAGAACCCCTACGAGCAGTACTTC. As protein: CSVGVRAENPYEQYF.

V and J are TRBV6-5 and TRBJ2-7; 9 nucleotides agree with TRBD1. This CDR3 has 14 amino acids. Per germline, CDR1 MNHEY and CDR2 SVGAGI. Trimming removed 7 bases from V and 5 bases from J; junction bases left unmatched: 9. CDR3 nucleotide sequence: TGTGCCAGCACCCGGACAGGGGTTGCCCACGAGCAGTACTTC. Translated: CASTRTGVAHEQYF.

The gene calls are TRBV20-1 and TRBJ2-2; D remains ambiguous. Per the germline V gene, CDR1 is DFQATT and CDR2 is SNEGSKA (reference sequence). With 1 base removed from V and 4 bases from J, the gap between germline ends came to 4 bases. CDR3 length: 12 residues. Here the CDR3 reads CSARGITGELFF. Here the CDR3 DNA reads TGCAGTGCTAGAGGGATCACCGGGGAGCTGTTTTTT.

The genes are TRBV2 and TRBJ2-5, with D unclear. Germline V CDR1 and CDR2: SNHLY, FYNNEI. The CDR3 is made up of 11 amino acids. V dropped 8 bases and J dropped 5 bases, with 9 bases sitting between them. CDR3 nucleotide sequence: TGTGCCAGCGCCCCTGCCGAGACCCAGTACTTC. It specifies CASAPAETQYF.

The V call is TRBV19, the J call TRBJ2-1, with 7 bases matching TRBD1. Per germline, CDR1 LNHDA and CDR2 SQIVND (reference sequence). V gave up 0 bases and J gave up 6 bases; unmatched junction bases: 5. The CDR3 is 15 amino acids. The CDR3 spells CASSIDYRGRNEQFF. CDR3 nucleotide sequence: TGTGCCAGTAGTATAGACTACAGGGGTCGCAATGAGCAGTTCTTC.

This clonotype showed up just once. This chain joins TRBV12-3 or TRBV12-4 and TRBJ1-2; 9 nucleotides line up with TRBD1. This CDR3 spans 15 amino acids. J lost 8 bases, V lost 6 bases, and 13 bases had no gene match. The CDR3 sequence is CASSLSSTGTGGYTF. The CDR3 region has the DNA TGTGCCAGCAGCCTCTCGAGCACCGGGACAGGGGGCTACACCTTC.

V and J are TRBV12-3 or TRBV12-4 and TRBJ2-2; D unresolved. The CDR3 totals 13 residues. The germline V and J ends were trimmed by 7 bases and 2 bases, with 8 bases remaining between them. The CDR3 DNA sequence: TGTGCCAGCATCCGAGACAACACCGGGGAGCTGTTTTTT. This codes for CASIRDNTGELFF.

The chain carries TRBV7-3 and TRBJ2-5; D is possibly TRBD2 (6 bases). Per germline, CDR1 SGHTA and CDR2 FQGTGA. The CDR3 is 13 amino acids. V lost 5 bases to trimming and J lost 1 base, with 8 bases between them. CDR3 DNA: TGTGCCAGCAGCCGCGGGACCCAAGAGACCCAGTACTTC. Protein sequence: CASSRGTQETQYF. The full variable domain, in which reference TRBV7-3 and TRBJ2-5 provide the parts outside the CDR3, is GAGVSQTPSNKVTEKGKYVELRCDPISGHTALYWYRQSLGQGPEFLIYFQGTGAADDSGLPNDRFFAVRPEGSVSTLKIQRTERGDSAVYLCASSRGTQETQYFGPGTRLLVL.

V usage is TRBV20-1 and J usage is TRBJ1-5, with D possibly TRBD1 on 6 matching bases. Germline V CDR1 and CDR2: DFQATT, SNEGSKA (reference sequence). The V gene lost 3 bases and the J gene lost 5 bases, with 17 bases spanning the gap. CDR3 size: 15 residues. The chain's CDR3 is CSARAGANGDQPQHF. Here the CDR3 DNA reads TGCAGTGCTAGGGCGGGGGCGAACGGAGATCAGCCCCAGCATTTT.

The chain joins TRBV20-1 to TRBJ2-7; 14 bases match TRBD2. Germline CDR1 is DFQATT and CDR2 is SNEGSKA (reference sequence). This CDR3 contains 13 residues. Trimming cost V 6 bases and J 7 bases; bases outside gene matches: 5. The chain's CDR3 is CSAGTSGSWEQYF. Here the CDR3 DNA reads TGCAGTGCCGGGACTAGCGGGAGTTGGGAGCAGTACTTC.

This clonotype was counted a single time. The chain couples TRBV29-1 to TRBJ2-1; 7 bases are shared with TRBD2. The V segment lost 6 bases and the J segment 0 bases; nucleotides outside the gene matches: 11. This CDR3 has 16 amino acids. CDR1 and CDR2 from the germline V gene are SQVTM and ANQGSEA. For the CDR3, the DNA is TGCAGCGTCTCCTTCGGGGGGAGTCGCTCCTACAATGAGCAGTTCTTC. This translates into CSVSFGGSRSYNEQFF.

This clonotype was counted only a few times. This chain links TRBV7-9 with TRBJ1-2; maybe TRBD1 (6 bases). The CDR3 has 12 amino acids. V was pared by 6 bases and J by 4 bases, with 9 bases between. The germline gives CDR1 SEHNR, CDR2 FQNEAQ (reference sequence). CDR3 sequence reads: CASSRTAYGYTF. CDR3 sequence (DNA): TGTGCCAGCAGTCGGACAGCCTATGGCTACACCTTC.

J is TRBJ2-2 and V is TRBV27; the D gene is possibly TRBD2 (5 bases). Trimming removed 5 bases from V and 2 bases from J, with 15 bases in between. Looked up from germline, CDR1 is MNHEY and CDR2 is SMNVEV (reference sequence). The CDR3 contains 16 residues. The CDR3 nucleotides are TGTGCCAGCAGTAGATCCGGACGGACTAACACCGGGGAGCTGTTTTTT. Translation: CASSRSGRTNTGELFF.

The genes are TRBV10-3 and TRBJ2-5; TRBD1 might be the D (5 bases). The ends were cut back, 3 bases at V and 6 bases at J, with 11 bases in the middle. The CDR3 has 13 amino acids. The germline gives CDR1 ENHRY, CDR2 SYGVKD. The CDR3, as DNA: TGTGCCATCAGTGACAGGGAATCGAAGACCCAGTACTTC. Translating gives CAISDRESKTQYF.

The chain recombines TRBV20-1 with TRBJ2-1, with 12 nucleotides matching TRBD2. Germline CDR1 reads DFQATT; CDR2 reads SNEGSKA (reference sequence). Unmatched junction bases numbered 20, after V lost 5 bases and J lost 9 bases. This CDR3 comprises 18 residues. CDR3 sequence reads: CSASTSGRPLIPLREQFF. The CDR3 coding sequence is TGCAGTGCTTCAACTAGCGGGAGGCCCCTTATCCCCCTACGTGAGCAGTTCTTC.

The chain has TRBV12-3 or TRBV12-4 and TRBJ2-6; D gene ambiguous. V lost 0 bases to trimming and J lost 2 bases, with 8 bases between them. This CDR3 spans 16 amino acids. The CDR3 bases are TGTGCCAGCAGTTTAGCGGCCGGCCCTGGGGCCAACGTCCTGACTTTC. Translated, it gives CASSLAAGPGANVLTF.

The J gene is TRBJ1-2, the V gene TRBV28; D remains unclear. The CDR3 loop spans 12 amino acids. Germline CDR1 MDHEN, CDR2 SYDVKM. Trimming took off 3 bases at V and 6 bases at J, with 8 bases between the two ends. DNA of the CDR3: TGTGCCAGCAGTTTGGTACAGCATGGCTACACCTTC. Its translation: CASSLVQHGYTF.

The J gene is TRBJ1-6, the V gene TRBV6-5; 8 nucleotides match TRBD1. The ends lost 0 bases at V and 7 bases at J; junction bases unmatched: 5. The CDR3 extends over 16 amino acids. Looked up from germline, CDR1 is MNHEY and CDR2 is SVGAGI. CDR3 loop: CASSYSSGTGNSPLHF. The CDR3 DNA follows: TGTGCCAGCAGTTACTCGAGCGGGACAGGAAATTCACCCCTCCACTTT.

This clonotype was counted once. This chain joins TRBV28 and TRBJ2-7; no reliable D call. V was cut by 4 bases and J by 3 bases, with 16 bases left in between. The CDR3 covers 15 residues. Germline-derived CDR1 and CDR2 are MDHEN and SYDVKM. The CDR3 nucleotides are TGTGCCAGCAGTTCCGACATTGCCACCCTCTACGAGCAGTACTTC. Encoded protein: CASSSDIATLYEQYF. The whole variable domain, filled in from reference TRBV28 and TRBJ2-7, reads DVKVTQSSRYLVKRTGEKVFLECVQDMDHENMFWYRQDPGLGLRLIYFSYDVKMKEKGDIPEGYSVSREKKERFSLILESASTNQTSMYLCASSSDIATLYEQYFGPGTRLTVT.

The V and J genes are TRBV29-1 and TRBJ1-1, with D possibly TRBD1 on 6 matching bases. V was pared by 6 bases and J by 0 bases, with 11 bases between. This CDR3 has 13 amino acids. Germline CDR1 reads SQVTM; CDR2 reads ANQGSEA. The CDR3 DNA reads TGCAGCGTCCGGACAGACATGAACACTGAAGCTTTCTTT. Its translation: CSVRTDMNTEAFF.

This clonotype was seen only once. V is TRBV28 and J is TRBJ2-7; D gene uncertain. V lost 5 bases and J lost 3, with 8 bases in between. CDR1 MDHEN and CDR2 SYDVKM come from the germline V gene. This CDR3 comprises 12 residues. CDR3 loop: CASSPLRYEQYF. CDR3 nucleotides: TGTGCCAGCAGTCCTCTACGCTACGAGCAGTACTTC.

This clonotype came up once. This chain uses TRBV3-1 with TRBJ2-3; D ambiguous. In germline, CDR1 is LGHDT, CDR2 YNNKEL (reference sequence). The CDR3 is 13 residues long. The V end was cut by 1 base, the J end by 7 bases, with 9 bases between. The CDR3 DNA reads TGTGCCAGCAGCCAAGGGGCCCAAAATACGCAGTATTTT. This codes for CASSQGAQNTQYF.

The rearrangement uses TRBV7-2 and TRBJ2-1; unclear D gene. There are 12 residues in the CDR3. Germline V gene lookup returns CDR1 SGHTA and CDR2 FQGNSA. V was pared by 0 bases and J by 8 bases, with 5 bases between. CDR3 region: CASSLAVYEQFF. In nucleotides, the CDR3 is TGTGCCAGCAGCTTAGCGGTCTATGAGCAGTTCTTC.

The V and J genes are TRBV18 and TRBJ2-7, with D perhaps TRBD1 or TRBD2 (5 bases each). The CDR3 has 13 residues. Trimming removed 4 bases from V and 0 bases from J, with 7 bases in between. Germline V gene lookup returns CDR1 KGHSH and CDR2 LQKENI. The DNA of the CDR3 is TGTGCCAGCTCACGGGACGCCTCCTACGAGCAGTACTTC. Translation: CASSRDASYEQYF.

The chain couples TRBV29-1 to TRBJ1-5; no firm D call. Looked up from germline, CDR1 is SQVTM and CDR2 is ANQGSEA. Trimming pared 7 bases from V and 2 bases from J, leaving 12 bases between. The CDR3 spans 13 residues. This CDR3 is CSAQTGGNQPQHF. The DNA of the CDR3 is TGCAGCGCACAGACTGGGGGCAATCAGCCCCAGCATTTT.